Each of the 14 T cell receptor beta chains below was sequenced from the same sample in a study of T cell responses to AZD1222 COVID-19 vaccine. TCRdb's copy holds only in-frame clones and misses some; the assay was immunoSEQ multiplex PCR. The sample comprises more than 110,000 clones, 88% of which are singletons, and around 3% rests with the top ten. The sequencing used peripheral blood, collected 28 days after the second AZD1222 dose. These receptor sequences come from an adult who received the AZD1222 COVID-19 vaccine.

The CDR3, as DNA: TGTGCCTGGAATTCCGGGACAGGCGACACCGGGGAGCTGTTTTTT. Its protein product is CAWNSGTGDTGELFF. The chain couples TRBV30 to TRBJ2-2, with 8 bases matching TRBD1. Per the germline V gene, CDR1 is GTSNPN and CDR2 is SVGIG (reference sequence). Trimming took 4 bases from V and 3 from J; bases not matched to a gene: 7. The CDR3 covers 15 residues.

This chain links TRBV27 with TRBJ1-2, with no clear D. Germline assignment: CDR1 MNHEY and CDR2 SMNVEV (reference sequence). Trimming shortened V by 7 bases and J by 2 bases, and 17 bases separated the two germline ends. The CDR3 sequence is 15 residues long. CDR3 region: CASMRRTPDNYGYTF. The CDR3 DNA reads as TGTGCCAGCATGAGACGGACGCCTGACAACTATGGCTACACCTTC.

The CDR3 sequence is CASSQGIEQYF. DNA for the CDR3: TGCGCCAGCAGCCAGGGAATCGAGCAGTACTTC. V usage is TRBV5-1 and J usage is TRBJ2-7, with D possibly matching TRBD1 (5 bases). This CDR3 has 11 amino acids. V was clipped by 4 bases and J by 6 bases, with 8 bases between them. The V gene's germline CDR1 is SGHRS and CDR2 YFSETQ.

This chain joins TRBV7-9 and TRBJ1-2; no definite D call. The germline V gene encodes CDR1 SEHNR and CDR2 FQNEAQ (reference sequence). Trimming cost V 5 bases and J 6 bases, with 19 bases left between them. The length of the CDR3 is 15 residues. CDR3 region: CASSPWELRGDGYTF. CDR3 DNA sequence: TGTGCCAGCAGCCCATGGGAACTCCGGGGAGATGGCTACACCTTC.

The rearrangement links TRBV10-1 to TRBJ2-5; D tentatively fits TRBD1 or TRBD2 (6 bases each). This CDR3 contains 13 residues. CDR1 is WNHNN, CDR2 SYGVQD, per germline (reference sequence). V lost 2 bases, J lost 8 bases, and 12 bases lay in between. This CDR3 is CASSEDPGATQYF. The CDR3 DNA is TGCGCCAGCAGTGAGGACCCGGGGGCTACCCAGTACTTC.

The genes are TRBV29-1 and TRBJ1-4; D is undetermined. The V end lost 4 bases, the J end lost 0 bases, and 6 bases lay between the germline ends. The CDR3 contains 13 residues. The V gene's germline CDR1 is SQVTM and CDR2 ANQGSEA. The CDR3 reads CSVVVATNEKLFF. CDR3 in DNA: TGCAGCGTTGTGGTGGCAACTAATGAAAAACTGTTTTTT.

The rearrangement uses TRBV7-9 and TRBJ2-1; D tentatively reads TRBD1 or TRBD2 (6 bases each). Germline assignment: CDR1 SEHNR and CDR2 FQNEAQ (reference sequence). Trimming left V 6 bases short and J 9 bases short, with 15 bases between. The CDR3 is made up of 13 amino acids. For the CDR3, the DNA is TGTGCCAGCAGGTATGGCAGGGGAGGTGAGCAGTTCTTC. Translating it yields CASRYGRGGEQFF.

The rearrangement links TRBV6-5 to TRBJ1-6; D gene unclear. V lost 3 bases, J lost 10 bases, and 13 bases lay in between. Germline CDR1 reads MNHEY; CDR2 reads SVGAGI. The CDR3 spans 14 residues. CDR3 sequence reads: CASSYLERVSPLHF. For the CDR3, the DNA is TGTGCCAGCAGTTATTTGGAAAGGGTCTCACCCCTCCACTTT.

The chain links TRBV28 to TRBJ2-2; 8 bases agree with TRBD2. Germline values: CDR1 MDHEN, CDR2 SYDVKM. J lost 1 base, V lost 10 bases, and 8 bases had no gene match. The CDR3 is made up of 15 amino acids. The CDR3 DNA follows: TGTGCCACTTTAAGCGGGGGCCTGAACACCGGGGAGCTGTTTTTT. Its protein is CATLSGGLNTGELFF.

This clone has a single count. This chain links TRBV7-2 with TRBJ2-7; a weak D match, TRBD2 (7 bases). The CDR3 has 16 amino acids. Germline V gives CDR1 SGHTA, CDR2 FQGNSA. V shed 4 bases and J shed 4 bases, with 20 bases lying between them. The CDR3 DNA reads TGTGCCAGCAGCTCCCCCCCGGGGGGCCGTAGGTACGAGCAGTACTTC. Translating gives CASSSPPGGRRYEQYF.

V gene TRBV3-1 (or the pseudogene TRBV3-2) combines with J gene TRBJ2-5; D uncertain. The V gene's germline CDR1 is LGHDT and CDR2 YNNKEL (reference sequence). V was shortened by 1 base and J by 5 bases, with 5 bases between the two germline ends. CDR3 length: 12 residues. Here the CDR3 reads CASSQVGETQYF. In DNA form, the CDR3 reads TGTGCCAGCAGCCAAGTTGGGGAGACCCAGTACTTC.

V gene TRBV5-1 combines with J gene TRBJ2-5; 13 bases align to TRBD2. Germline V gene lookup returns CDR1 SGHRS and CDR2 YFSETQ. The trim removed 4 bases at V and 5 bases at J, leaving 8 bases unmatched. CDR3 size: 16 residues. The CDR3 DNA reads as TGCGCCAGCAGCGGAACTAGCGGGGGGGCCGCGGAGACCCAGTACTTC. As protein: CASSGTSGGAAETQYF. Together with reference TRBV5-1 and TRBJ2-5, the CDR3 gives the full variable domain: KAGVTQTPRYLIKTRGQQVTLSCSPISGHRSVSWYQQTPGQGLQFLFEYFSETQRNKGNFPGRFSGRQFSNSRSEMNVSTLELGDSALYLCASSGTSGGAAETQYFGPGTRLLVL.

The V and J genes are TRBV18 and TRBJ1-2, with D possibly matching TRBD1 (5 bases). The CDR3 sequence is 15 residues long. V was shortened by 5 bases and J by 4 bases, with 17 bases between the two germline ends. Germline assignment: CDR1 KGHSH and CDR2 LQKENI. CDR3 bases: TGTGCCAGCTCAGACAGCCAGGGAGTTGGCTATGGCTACACCTTC. Amino acids: CASSDSQGVGYGYTF.

The gene calls are TRBV6-5 and TRBJ2-6, with D perhaps TRBD1 (5 bases). V lost 8 bases, J lost 0 bases, and 11 bases lay in between. Germline V lookup: CDR1 MNHEY, CDR2 SVGAGI. The CDR3 has 15 amino acids. CDR3 residues: CASVAGLSGANVLTF. The DNA for the CDR3 is TGTGCCAGCGTGGCAGGGCTCTCTGGGGCCAACGTCCTGACTTTC.